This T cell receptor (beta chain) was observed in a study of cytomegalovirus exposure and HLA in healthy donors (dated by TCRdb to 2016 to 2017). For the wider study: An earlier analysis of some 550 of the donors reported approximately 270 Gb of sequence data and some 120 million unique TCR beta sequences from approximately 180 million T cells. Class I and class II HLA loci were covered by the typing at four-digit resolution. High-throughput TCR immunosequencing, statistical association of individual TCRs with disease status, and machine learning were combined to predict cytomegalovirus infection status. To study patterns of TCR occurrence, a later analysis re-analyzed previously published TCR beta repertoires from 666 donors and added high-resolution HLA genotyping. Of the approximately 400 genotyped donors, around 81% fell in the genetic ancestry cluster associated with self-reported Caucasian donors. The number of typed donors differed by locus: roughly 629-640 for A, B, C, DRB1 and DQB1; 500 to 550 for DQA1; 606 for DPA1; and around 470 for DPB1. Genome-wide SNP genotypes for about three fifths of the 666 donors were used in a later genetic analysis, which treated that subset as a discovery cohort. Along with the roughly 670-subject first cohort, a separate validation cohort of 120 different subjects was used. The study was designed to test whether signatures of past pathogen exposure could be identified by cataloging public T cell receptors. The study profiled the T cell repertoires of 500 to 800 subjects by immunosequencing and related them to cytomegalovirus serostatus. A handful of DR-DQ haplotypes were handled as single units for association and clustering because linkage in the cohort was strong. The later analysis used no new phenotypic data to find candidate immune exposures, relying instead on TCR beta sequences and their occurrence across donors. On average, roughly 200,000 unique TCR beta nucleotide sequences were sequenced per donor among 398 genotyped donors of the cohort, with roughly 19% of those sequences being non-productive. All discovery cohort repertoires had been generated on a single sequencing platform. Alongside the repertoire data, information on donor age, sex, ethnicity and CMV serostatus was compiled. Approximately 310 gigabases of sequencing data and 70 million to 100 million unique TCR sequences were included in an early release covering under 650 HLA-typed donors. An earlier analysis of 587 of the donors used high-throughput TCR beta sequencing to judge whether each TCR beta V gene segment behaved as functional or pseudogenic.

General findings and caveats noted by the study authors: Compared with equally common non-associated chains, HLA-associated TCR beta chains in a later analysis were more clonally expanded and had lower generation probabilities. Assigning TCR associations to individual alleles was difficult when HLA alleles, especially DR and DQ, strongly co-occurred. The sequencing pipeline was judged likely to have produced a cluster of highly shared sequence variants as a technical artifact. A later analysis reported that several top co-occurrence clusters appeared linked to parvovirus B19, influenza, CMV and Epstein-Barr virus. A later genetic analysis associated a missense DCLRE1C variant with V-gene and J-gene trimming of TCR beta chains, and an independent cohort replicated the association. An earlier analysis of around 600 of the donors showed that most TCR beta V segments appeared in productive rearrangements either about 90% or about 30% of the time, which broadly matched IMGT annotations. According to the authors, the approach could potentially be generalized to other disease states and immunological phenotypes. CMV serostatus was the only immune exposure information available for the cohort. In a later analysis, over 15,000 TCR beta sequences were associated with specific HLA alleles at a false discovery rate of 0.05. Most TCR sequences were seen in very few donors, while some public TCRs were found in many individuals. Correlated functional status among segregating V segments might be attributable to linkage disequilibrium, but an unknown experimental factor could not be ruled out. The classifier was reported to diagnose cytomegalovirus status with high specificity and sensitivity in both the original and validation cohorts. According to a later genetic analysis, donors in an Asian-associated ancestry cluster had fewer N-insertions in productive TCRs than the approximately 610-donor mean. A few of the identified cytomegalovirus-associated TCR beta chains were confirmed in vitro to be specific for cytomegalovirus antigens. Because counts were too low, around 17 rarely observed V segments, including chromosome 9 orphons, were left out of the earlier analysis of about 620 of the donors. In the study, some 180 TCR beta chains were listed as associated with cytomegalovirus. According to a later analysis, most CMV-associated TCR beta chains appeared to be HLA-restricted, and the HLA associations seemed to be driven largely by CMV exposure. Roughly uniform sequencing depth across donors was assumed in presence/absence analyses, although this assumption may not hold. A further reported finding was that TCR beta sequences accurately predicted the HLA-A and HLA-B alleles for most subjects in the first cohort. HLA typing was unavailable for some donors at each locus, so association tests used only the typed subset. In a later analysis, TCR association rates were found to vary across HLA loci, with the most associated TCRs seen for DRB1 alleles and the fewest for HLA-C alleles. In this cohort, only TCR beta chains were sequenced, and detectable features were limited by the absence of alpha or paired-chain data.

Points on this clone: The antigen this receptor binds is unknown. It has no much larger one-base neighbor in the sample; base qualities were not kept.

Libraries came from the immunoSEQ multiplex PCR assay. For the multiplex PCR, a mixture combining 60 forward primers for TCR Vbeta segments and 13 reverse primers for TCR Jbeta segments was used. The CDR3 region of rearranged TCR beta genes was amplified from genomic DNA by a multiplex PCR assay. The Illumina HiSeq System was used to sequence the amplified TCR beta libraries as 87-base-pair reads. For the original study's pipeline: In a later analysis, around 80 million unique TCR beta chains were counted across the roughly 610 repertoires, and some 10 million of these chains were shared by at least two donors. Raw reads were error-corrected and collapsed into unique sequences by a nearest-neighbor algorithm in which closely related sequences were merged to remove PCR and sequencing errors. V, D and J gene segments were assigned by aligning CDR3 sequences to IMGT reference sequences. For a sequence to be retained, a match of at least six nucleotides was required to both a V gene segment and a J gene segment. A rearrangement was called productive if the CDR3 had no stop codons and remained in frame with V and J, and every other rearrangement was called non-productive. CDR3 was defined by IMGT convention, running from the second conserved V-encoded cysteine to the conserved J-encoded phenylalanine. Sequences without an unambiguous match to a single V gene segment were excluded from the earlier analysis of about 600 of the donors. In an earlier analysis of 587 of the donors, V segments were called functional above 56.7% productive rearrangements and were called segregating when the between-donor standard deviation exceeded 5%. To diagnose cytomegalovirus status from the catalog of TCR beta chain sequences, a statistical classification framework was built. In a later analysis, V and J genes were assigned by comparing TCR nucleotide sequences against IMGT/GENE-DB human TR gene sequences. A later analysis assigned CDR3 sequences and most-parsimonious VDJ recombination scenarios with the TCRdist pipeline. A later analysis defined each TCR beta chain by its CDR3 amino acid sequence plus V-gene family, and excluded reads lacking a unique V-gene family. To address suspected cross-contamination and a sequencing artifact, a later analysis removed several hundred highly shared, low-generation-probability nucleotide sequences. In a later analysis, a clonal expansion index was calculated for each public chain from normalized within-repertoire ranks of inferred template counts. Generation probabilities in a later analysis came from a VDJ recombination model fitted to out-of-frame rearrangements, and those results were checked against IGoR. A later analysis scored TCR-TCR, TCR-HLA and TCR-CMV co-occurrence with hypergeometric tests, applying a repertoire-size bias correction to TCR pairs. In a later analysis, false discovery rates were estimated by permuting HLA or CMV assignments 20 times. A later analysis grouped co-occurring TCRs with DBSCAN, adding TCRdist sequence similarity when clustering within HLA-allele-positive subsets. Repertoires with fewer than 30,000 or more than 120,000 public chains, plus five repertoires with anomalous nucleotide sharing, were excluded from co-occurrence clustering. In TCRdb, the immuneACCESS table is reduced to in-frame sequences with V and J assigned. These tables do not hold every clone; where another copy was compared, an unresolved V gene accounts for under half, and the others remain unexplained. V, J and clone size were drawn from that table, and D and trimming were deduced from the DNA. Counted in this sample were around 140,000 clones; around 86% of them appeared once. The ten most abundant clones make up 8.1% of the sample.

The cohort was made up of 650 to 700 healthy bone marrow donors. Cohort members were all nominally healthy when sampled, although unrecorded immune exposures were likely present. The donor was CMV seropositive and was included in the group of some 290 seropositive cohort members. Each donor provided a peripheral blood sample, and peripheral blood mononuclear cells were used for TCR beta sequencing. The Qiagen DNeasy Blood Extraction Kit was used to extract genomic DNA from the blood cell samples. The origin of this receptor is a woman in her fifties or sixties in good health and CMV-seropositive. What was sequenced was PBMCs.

The CDR3 corresponds to CASSLEQGEAFF. Read as DNA, the sequence is TGTGCCAGCAGTTTAGAACAGGGCGAAGCTTTCTTT. The chain joins TRBV28 to TRBJ1-1, with TRBD1 perhaps the D gene, on 6 matching bases. The junction shows trimming of 2 bases on V and 8 bases on J, plus 9 bases between the germline ends. Taken from the germline V gene, the CDR1 and CDR2 loops are MDHEN and SYDVKM. The CDR3 goes from the cysteine to the phenylalanine over 12 residues. The entry retains the CDR3 DNA only, 36 bases that are in frame from base 1.